These 2 T cell receptor beta chains were sequenced from one sample in a study of blood T cell repertoires in COVID-19. TCRdb's copy holds only in-frame clones and misses some; the assay was immunoSEQ multiplex PCR. Here the sample spans around 84,000 clones, over 65% being singletons. The sample comprised peripheral blood. Receptors originate from a man aged 50 to 59 with active or convalescent COVID-19.

This CDR3 is CASIRQGAGANVLTF. CDR3 sequence (DNA): TGTGCCAGCATCCGTCAGGGTGCTGGGGCCAACGTCCTGACTTTC. The chain is built from TRBV5-4 and TRBJ2-6; the D gene is possibly TRBD1 (5 bases). CDR3 length: 15 amino acids. Looked up from germline, CDR1 is SGHNT and CDR2 is YYREEE (reference sequence). The V and J ends lost 6 bases and 2 bases respectively, with 12 bases between them.

V gene TRBV5-1 combines with J gene TRBJ2-3; 7 nucleotides align to TRBD1. This CDR3 has 14 amino acids. V gave up 3 bases and J gave up 6 bases; unmatched junction bases: 7. CDR1 and CDR2 from the germline V gene are SGHRS and YFSETQ. The CDR3 coding sequence is TGCGCCAGCAGCTCACAGGGGTTAATGGATACGCAGTATTTT. Translated: CASSSQGLMDTQYF.